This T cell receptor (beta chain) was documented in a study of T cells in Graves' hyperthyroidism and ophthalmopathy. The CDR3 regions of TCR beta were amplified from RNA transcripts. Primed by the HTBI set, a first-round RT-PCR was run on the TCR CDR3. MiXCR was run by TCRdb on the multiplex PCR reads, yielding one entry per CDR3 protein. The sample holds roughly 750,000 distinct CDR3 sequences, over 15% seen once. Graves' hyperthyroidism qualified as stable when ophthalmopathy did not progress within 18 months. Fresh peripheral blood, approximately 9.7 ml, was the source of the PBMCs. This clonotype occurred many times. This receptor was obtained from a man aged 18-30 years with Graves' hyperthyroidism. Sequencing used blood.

DNA for the CDR3: TGTGCCAGCAGTTACCCCGGGACTAGCAGGTACAATGAGCAGTTCTTC. Translating it yields CASSYPGTSRYNEQFF. V usage is TRBV12-3 or TRBV12-4 and J usage is TRBJ2-1, with 9 bases aligning to TRBD2. The CDR3 spans 16 residues. J lost 4 bases, V lost 4 bases, and 8 bases had no gene match.